This record covers a single T cell receptor beta chain. Its antigen is unknown. Only in-frame clones appear in the TCRdb table, and some are missing; sequencing was by immunoSEQ multiplex PCR. Of 200,000 to 300,000 clones listed, 85% to 95% are singletons. The data belong to a study of T cell responses to AZD1222 COVID-19 vaccine. Study-wide findings and caveats: Dominant CD4 TCR responses targeted spike regions 160-218 and 743-854. Clonal diversity was possibly underestimated, and the donors were mostly white British, with more females.

This CDR3 comprises 14 residues. The J segment lost 3 bases and the V segment lost 5 bases, leaving 4 bases of the junction unmatched. The germline V gene has CDR1 MNHEY and CDR2 SMNVEV (reference sequence). The sample here was peripheral blood, taken on day 0 of AZD1222 vaccination. This TCR came from an adult in good health. The chain links TRBV27 to TRBJ2-7, with 10 positions matching TRBD1. The CDR3 reads CASSLTGGFYEQYF. The CDR3 region has the DNA TGTGCCAGCAGTCTGACAGGGGGCTTCTACGAGCAGTACTTC.